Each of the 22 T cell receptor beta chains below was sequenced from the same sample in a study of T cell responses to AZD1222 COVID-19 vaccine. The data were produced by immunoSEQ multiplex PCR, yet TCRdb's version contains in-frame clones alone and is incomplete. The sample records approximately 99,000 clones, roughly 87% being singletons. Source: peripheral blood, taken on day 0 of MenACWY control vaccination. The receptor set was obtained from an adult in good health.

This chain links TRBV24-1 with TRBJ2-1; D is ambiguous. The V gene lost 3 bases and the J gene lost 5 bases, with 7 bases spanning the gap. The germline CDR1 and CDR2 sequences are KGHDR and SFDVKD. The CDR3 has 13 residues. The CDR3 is CATSDRLNNEQFF. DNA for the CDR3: TGTGCCACCAGTGATCGGCTCAACAATGAGCAGTTCTTC.

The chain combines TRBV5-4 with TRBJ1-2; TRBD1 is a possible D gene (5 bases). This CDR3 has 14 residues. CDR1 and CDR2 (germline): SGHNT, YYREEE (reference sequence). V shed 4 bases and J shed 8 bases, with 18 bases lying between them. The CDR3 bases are TGTGCCAGCAGCAGGTGGGGGGGATCCTCAGGCTACACCTTC. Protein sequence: CASSRWGGSSGYTF.

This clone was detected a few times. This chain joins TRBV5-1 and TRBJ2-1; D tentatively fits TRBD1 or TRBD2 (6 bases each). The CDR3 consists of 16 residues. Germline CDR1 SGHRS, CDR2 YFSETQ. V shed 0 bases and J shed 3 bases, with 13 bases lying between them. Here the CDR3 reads CASSLDEGGYYNEQFF. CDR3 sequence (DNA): TGCGCCAGCAGCTTGGACGAGGGGGGATACTACAATGAGCAGTTCTTC. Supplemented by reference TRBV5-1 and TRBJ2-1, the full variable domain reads KAGVTQTPRYLIKTRGQQVTLSCSPISGHRSVSWYQQTPGQGLQFLFEYFSETQRNKGNFPGRFSGRQFSNSRSEMNVSTLELGDSALYLCASSLDEGGYYNEQFFGPGTRLTVL.

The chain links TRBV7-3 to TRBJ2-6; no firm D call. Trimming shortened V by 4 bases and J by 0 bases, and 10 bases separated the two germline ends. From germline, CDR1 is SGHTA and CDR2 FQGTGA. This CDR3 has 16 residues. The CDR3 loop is CASSSGRSSGANVLTF. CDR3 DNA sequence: TGTGCCAGCAGCTCCGGACGGAGCTCTGGGGCCAACGTCCTGACTTTC.

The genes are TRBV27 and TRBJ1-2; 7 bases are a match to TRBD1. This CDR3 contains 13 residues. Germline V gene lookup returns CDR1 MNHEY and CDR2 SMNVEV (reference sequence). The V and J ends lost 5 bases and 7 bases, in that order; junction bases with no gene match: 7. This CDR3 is CASSMTGRGGYTF. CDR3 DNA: TGTGCCAGCAGTATGACAGGGCGGGGTGGCTACACCTTC.

The DNA of the CDR3 is TGTGCCAGCAGCTCACTTCCGGGGCTGAACACCGGGGAGCTGTTTTTT. Amino acids: CASSSLPGLNTGELFF. The V gene is TRBV28, the J gene TRBJ2-2; D may match TRBD1 or TRBD2 (5 bases each). Germline CDR1 reads MDHEN; CDR2 reads SYDVKM. V was trimmed by 6 bases and J by 1 base, leaving 15 bases between them. This CDR3 has 16 residues.

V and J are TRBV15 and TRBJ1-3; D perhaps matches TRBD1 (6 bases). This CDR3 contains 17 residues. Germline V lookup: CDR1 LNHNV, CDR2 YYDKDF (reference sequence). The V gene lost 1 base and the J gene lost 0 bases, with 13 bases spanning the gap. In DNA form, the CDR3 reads TGTGCCACCAGCAGAGGGGGGGCGGGGGCCTCTGGAAACACCATATATTTT. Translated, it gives CATSRGGAGASGNTIYF.

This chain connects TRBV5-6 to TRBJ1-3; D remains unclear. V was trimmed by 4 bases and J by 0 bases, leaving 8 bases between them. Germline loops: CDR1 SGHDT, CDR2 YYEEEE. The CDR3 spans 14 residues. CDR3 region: CASSGWDSGNTIYF. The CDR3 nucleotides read TGTGCCAGCAGCGGGTGGGACTCTGGAAACACCATATATTTT.

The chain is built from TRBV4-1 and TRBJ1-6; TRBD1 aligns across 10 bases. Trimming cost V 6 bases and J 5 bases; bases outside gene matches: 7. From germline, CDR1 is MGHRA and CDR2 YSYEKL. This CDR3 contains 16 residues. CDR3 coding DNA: TGCGCCAGCAGTCGGACAGGGGGATTTGATAATTCACCCCTCCACTTT. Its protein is CASSRTGGFDNSPLHF.

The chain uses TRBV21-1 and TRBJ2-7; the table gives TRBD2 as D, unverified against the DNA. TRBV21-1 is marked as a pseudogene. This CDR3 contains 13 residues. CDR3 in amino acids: CASSKPGGDEQYF. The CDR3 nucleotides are TGTGCCAGCAGCAAACCGGGGGGTGACGAGCAGTACTTC.

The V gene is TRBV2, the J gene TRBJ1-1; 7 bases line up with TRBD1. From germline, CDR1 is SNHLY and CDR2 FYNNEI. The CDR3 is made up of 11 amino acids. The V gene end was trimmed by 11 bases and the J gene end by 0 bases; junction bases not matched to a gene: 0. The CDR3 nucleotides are TGTGCCGGGACAGTGAACACTGAAGCTTTCTTT. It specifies CAGTVNTEAFF.

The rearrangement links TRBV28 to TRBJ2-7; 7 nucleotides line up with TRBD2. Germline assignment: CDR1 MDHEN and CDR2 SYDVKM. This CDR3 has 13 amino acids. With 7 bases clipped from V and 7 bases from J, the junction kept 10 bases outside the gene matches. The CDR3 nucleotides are TGTGCCAGCACCCCGGGAGCGGGGAGGGAGCAGTACTTC. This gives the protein CASTPGAGREQYF.

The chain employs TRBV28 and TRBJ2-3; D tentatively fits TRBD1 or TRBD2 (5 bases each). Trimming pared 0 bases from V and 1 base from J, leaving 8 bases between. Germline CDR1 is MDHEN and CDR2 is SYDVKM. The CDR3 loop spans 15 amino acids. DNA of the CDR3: TGTGCCAGCAGTTTATGGTCGGGGCGCACAGATACGCAGTATTTT. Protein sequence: CASSLWSGRTDTQYF.

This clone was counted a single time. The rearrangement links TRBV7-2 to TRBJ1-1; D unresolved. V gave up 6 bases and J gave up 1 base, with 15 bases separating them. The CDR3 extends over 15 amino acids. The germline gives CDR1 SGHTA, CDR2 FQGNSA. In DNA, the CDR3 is TGTGCCAGCAGGGAGGGATCGTGGGGGAACACTGAAGCTTTCTTT. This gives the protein CASREGSWGNTEAFF.

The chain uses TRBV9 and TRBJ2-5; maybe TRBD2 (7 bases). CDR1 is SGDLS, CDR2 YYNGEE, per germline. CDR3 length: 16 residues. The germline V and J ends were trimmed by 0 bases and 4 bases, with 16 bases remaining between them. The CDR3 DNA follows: TGTGCCAGCAGCGTAGAGTCGCGGGGGACAAGAGAGACCCAGTACTTC. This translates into CASSVESRGTRETQYF.

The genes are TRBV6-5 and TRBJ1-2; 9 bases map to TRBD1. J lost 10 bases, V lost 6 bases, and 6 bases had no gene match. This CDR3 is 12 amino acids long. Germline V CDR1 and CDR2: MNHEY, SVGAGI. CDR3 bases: TGTGCCAGCAGCACCGGGACAGGGATCTACACCTTC. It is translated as CASSTGTGIYTF.

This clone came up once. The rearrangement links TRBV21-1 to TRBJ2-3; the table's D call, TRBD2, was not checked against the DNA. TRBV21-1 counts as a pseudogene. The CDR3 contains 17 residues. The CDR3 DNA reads TGTGCCAGCCTGGGACTAGCGGGGGCCGCTAGCACAGATACGCAGTATTTT. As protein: CASLGLAGAASTDTQYF.

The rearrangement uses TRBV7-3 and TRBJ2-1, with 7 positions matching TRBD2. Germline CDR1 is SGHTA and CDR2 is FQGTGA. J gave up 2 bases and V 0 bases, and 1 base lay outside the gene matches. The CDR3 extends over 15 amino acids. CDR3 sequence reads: CASSLTGTTYNEQFF. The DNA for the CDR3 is TGTGCCAGCAGCTTAACTGGGACTACCTACAATGAGCAGTTCTTC.

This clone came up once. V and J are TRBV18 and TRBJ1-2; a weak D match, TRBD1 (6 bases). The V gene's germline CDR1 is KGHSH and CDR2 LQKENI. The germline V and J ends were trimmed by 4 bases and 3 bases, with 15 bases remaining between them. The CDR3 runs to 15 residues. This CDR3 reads CASSLDIAGDYGYTF. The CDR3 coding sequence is TGTGCCAGCTCACTAGACATCGCAGGGGACTATGGCTACACCTTC.

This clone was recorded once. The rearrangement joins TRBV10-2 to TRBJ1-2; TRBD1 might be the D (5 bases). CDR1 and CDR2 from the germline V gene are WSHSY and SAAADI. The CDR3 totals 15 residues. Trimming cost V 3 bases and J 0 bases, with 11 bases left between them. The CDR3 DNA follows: TGCGCCAGCAGTGACTTTCAGGGAGCTAACTATGGCTACACCTTC. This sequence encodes CASSDFQGANYGYTF.

CDR3 nucleotide sequence: TGTGCCAGCAGCGTAGTCGCGGGGGGGATTTTAGGCCCAGATACGCAGTATTTT. This encodes CASSVVAGGILGPDTQYF. The rearrangement links TRBV9 to TRBJ2-3, with 9 bases fitting TRBD2. J lost 4 bases, V lost 0 bases, and 12 bases had no gene match. The CDR3 loop spans 18 amino acids. Germline assignment: CDR1 SGDLS and CDR2 YYNGEE.

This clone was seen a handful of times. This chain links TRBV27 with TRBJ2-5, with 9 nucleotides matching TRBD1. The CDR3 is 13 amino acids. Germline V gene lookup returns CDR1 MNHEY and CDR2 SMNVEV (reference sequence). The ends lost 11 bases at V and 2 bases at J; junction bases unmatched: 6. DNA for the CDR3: TGTGCCTCCAGGACAGGGGCGCAAGAGACCCAGTACTTC. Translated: CASRTGAQETQYF.